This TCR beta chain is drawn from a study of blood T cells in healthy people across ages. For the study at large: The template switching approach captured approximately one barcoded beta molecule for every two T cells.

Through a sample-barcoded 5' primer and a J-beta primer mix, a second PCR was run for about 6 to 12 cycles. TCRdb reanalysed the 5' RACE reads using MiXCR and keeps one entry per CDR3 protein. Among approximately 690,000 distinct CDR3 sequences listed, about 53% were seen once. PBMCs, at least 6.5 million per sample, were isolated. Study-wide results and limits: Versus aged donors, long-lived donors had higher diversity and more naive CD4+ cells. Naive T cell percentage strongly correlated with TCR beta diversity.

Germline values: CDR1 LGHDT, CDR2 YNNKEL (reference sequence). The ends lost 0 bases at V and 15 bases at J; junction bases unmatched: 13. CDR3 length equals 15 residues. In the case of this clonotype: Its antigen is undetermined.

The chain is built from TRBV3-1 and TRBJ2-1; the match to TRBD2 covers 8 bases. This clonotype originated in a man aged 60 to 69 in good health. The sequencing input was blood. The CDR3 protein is CASSQEPRNSGALFF. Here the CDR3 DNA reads TGTGCCAGCAGCCAAGAGCCCCGTAATAGCGGGGCCTTGTTCTTC.